This T cell receptor beta chain came from a study of beta chain features in type 1 diabetes. Findings and caveats of the study: The naive, central memory and Treg TCRB repertoires showed an apparent similarity that was greater among patients than among healthy donors.

What was sequenced were expressed TCRB transcripts, since all of the isolated RNA had been reverse transcribed. Measured with immunoSEQ multiplex PCR; TCRdb has only the in-frame clones, and not every one. The sample holds some 410,000 clones, about 10% seen once. Only a few counts were recorded for this clone. What it binds is not known. V gave up 1 base and J gave up 5 bases, with 16 bases separating them. Germline V lookup: CDR1 SGHTS, CDR2 YDEGEE. The CDR3 sequence is 16 residues long. This TCR was sampled from a woman between 18 and 30 years old in good health. The V gene is TRBV5-8, the J gene TRBJ2-1; D is unclear. Sample: naive CD4+ T cells from blood. Here the CDR3 DNA reads TGTGCCAGCAGCTTGCAGGTTAGCTATACAAACAATGAGCAGTTCTTC. It yields the protein CASSLQVSYTNNEQFF.